Listed below are T cell receptor beta chains from one sample, sequenced in a study of blood T cell repertoires in COVID-19. Generated by immunoSEQ multiplex PCR, the TCRdb table keeps only in-frame clones and is missing some. In the table there are roughly 300,000 clones, around 80% of which are singletons. Sequences were obtained from peripheral blood. Every receptor here comes from a woman in her forties or fifties with acute or convalescent COVID-19. CDR3s include the opening cysteine and the closing phenylalanine or tryptophan. The D gene is left open where the match is weak. The size entry is marked missing in some rows and otherwise reads once, few, many or a size class.

>TRBJ2-5|TRBD1|TRBV7-9|-
TGTGCCAGCAGCTGGATGGGACAGGGAAAAGAGACCCAGTACTTC
CASSWMGQGKETQYF
>TRBJ2-5|TRBD2|TRBV11-2|-
TGTGCCAGCAGCTTGAGGCTAGCGGGTCCGGGGGAGACCCAGTACTTC
CASSLRLAGPGETQYF
>TRBJ2-1|TRBD2|TRBV5-1|-
TGCGCCAGCAGCTTGGGGACTAGCGGGAGCAATGAGCAGTTCTTC
CASSLGTSGSNEQFF
>TRBJ2-1|-|TRBV13|once
TGTGCCAGCAGCTTAGAACTAGATCAATACAATGAGCAGTTCTTC
CASSLELDQYNEQFF
>TRBJ1-6|-|TRBV28|-
TGTGCCAGCAGGGTACTAAGCTCCTATAATTCACCCCTCCACTTT
CASRVLSSYNSPLHF
>TRBJ1-1|-|TRBV10-3|-
TGTGCCATCAGTTCAAATCCTTTTGTTGGGGACATGAACACTGAAGCTTTCTTT
CAISSNPFVGDMNTEAFF
>TRBJ2-2|-|TRBV7-2|-
TGTGCCAGCAGCTTACAGGGTCCCAACACCGGGGAGCTGTTTTTT
CASSLQGPNTGELFF
>TRBJ1-3|-|TRBV30|-
TGTGCCTGGAGTGGACTACATACCTCTGGAAACACCATATATTTT
CAWSGLHTSGNTIYF
>TRBJ1-6|-|TRBV24-1|-
TGTGCCACCAGTGATACCTCGGCGGGGGAAAATTCACCCCTCCACTTT
CATSDTSAGENSPLHF
>TRBJ2-3|TRBD2|TRBV25-1|-
TGTGCCAGCAGTGAGGTGCGGGCGGGGGGTTCAGATACGCAGTATTTT
CASSEVRAGGSDTQYF
>TRBJ2-2|TRBD1|TRBV3-1/TRBV3-2|-
TGTGCCAGCCTACCCCCCGGGACAGCGAACACCGGGGAGCTGTTTTTT
CASLPPGTANTGELFF
>TRBJ1-1|-|TRBV18|few
TGTGCCAGCTCACCGGACAGCCCACTAATGAACACTGAAGCTTTCTTT
CASSPDSPLMNTEAFF
>TRBJ2-3|-|TRBV30|-
TGTGCCTGGAGTTGGGGGACACTTAGCACAGATACGCAGTATTTT
CAWSWGTLSTDTQYF
>TRBJ2-1|TRBD2|TRBV19|-
TGTGCCAGTAGTTCATCTAGCGGGCCCTACAATGAGCAGTTCTTC
CASSSSSGPYNEQFF
>TRBJ1-4|-|TRBV7-2|-
TGTGCCAGCAGCTTACAAGGACAGACTAATGAAAAACTGTTTTTT
CASSLQGQTNEKLFF
>TRBJ1-1|TRBD1|TRBV15|few
TGTGCCACCAGCGGGACAGGGGTCACTGAAGCTTTCTTT
CATSGTGVTEAFF
>TRBJ1-1|-|TRBV14|-
TGTGCCAGCAGCCAAGACTGGAGGAACACTGAAGCTTTCTTT
CASSQDWRNTEAFF
>TRBJ2-1|TRBD2|TRBV3-1/TRBV3-2|-
TGTGCCAGCAGCCAATTATCTAGCGGGAGGGCGGGTGAGCAGTTCTTC
CASSQLSSGRAGEQFF
>TRBJ1-6|-|TRBV7-2|-
TGTGCCAGCAGCTTAGATGTGGGGCGCCTGTCACCCCTCCACTTT
CASSLDVGRLSPLHF
>TRBJ2-5|TRBD1|TRBV9|-
TGTGCCAGCAGCGTCTACAGGGGCGCGGGCAACGGGGAGACCCAGTACTTC
CASSVYRGAGNGETQYF
>TRBJ2-5|TRBD1|TRBV27|-
TGTGCCAGCGGGACAGCCAGACGGGAGACCCAGTACTTC
CASGTARRETQYF
>TRBJ2-5|-|TRBV6-2/TRBV6-3|-
TGTGCCAGCAGTTACTCGGGGAGCCAAGAGACCCAGTACTTC
CASSYSGSQETQYF
>TRBJ1-1|-|TRBV6-4|-
TGTGCCAGCAGACCCATTCCTCTAGCAACGGACACTGAAGCTTTCTTT
CASRPIPLATDTEAFF